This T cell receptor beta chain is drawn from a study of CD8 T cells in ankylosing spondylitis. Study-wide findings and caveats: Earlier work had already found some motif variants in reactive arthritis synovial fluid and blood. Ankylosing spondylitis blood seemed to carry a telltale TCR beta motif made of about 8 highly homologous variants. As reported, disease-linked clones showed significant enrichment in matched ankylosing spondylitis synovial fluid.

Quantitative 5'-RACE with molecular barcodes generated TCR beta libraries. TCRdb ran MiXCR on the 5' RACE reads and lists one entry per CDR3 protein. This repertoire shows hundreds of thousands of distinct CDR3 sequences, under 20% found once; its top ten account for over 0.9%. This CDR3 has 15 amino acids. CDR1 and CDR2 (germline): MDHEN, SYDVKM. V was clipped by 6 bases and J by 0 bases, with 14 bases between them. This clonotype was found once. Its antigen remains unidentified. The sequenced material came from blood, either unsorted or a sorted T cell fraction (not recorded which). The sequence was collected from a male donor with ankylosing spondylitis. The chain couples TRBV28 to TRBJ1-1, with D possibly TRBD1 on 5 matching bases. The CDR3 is CASSKTGTVNTEAFF. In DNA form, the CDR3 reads TGTGCCAGCAGCAAGACCGGGACTGTGAACACTGAAGCTTTCTTT.